This T cell receptor beta chain was observed in a study of blood T cell repertoires in COVID-19. The wider study: Both acute and convalescent COVID-19 samples were obtained from the United States, Italy and Spain. T cells, B-cell-depleted T cells, or PBMCs provided the cDNA or gDNA that served as material.

Trimming removed 3 bases from V and 10 bases from J, with 22 bases in between. The CDR3 runs 16 residues. Germline CDR1 reads SGHVS; CDR2 reads FQNEAQ. This clone appeared a single time. Only in-frame clones appear in the TCRdb table, and some are missing; sequencing was by immunoSEQ multiplex PCR. The profile shows 210,000 or so clones, 84% of them singletons. The clonotype comes from a woman between 65 and 79 years old with active or convalescent COVID-19. V is TRBV7-8 and J is TRBJ1-3, with D possibly matching TRBD1 (5 bases). Material: peripheral blood. The DNA of the CDR3 is TGTGCCAGCAGCTTTCAGGGTGCAGGGTCGGGGGGTACCATATATTTT. As protein: CASSFQGAGSGGTIYF.